This T cell receptor beta chain was profiled in a study of CD8 T cells in ankylosing spondylitis. In regard to this clonotype: Its antigen is currently unknown.

Findings of the study overall: Existing reports had already noted some motif variants in reactive arthritis synovial fluid and blood. Within matched ankylosing spondylitis synovial fluid, disease-linked clones were reportedly significantly enriched. A motif in TCR beta, a set of about eight highly homologous variants, appeared characteristic of ankylosing spondylitis blood.

The CDR3 covers 16 residues. The J segment lost 5 bases and the V segment lost 4 bases, leaving 10 bases of the junction unmatched. Germline V gene lookup returns CDR1 LGHDT and CDR2 YNNKEL (reference sequence). Quantitative barcoded 5'-RACE was used to prepare TCR beta libraries. MiXCR, applied by TCRdb to the 5' RACE reads, yields one record per CDR3 protein. Counted here are roughly 450,000 distinct CDR3 sequences, around 26% occurring once; the ten biggest clones make up about 1%. The TCR sequence derives from a male donor with ankylosing spondylitis. The chain carries TRBV3-1 and TRBJ2-2, with 7 positions matching TRBD2. The sequenced sample consisted of blood, either unsorted or a sorted T cell fraction (not recorded which). CDR3 sequence reads: CASSPGGTRGTGELFF. CDR3 bases: TGTGCCAGCAGCCCGGGGGGTACGAGGGGTACCGGGGAGCTGTTTTTT.